This T cell receptor beta chain appears in the sequencing data of a study of blood T cell repertoires in COVID-19 (dated by TCRdb to between 2020 and 2021). At the level of the whole study: Samples from collaborators originated in the United States, Italy and Spain and spanned both the acute and convalescent phases of COVID-19. The material from the prospective study consisted of cDNA or gDNA derived from T cells, B-cell-depleted T cells, or PBMCs. The dataset comprised deeply sampled blood TCRbeta repertoires from subjects exposed to, actively infected with, or recovered from COVID-19. A freely available public database, intended as a resource for researchers studying the immune response to SARS-CoV-2, is where the repertoires were released. The samples were drawn from the first 160 participants of the ongoing ImmuneRACE study and from over 950 subjects provided by 6 global collaborators. Sample metadata almost always included a de-identified subject ID, COVID-19 status, age in years and sex. Where available, HLA class I and class II types were obtained from metadata supplied by the sample provider rather than from assay-based typing. Here is what the overall study found, with its caveats: Clinical and demographic metadata were provided uncurated, with the amount varying by source and participant.

The immunoSEQ Assay, a bias-controlled multiplex PCR, was used to amplify TCRbeta CDR3 regions from genomic DNA. As for the authors' bioinformatics: The number of nucleated cells in each sample was estimated from the amplification of reference gene primers within the assay. Sequence reads were collapsed and filtered to measure the absolute abundance of every unique TCRbeta CDR3 rearrangement. For each sample, productive Simpson clonality was calculated by taking the square root of Simpson's diversity index across productive rearrangements. In its TCRdb copy, this immuneACCESS table keeps in-frame sequences only and misses some clones. Where compared with another copy, unresolved V genes explain less than half of these, and the others have no known cause. V, J and clone size were drawn from that table, and D and trimming were deduced from the DNA. This sample has roughly 250,000 clones in its table, and 88% of those were observed once. The ten biggest clones cover under 4.5% of the sample.

A remark on this clone: Its antigen is still unknown. No much larger clone exists at a distance of one base, and base qualities are not known.

Per the germline V gene, SNHLY is the CDR1 and FYNNEI is the CDR2. From the cysteine through the phenylalanine, the CDR3 covers 14 amino acids. The read is trimmed to its CDR3 DNA, 42 bases read in frame from base 1. At the junction V is shortened by 7 bases and J by 2 bases, with 11 bases in between. Another Seattle source contributed samples from volunteer blood donors who had recovered from COVID-19. Whole blood was collected in K2EDTA tubes by collaborating institutions according to the institutions' own protocols. For TCRbeta analysis, collaborators shipped samples in one of three forms: frozen whole blood, isolated PBMCs, or DNA extracted from either of those sample types.

The receptor's source is a man in his 60s who had recovered from COVID-19. Input material: peripheral blood. The rearranged segments are TRBV2 and TRBJ2-2; tentative D gene TRBD2, with 6 bases matching. This receptor carries the CDR3 CASKAGTNTGELFF. The nucleotide sequence is TGTGCCAGCAAGGCAGGGACTAACACCGGGGAGCTGTTTTTT.